Following are 5 T cell receptor beta chains from one sample sequenced in a study of cytomegalovirus exposure and HLA in healthy donors. The PCR made use of 60 Vbeta and 13 Jbeta primers. Here immunoSEQ multiplex PCR was the method, and the copy in TCRdb shows in-frame clones only, minus some. This sample has 160,000 or so clones, with approximately 80% found just once. Sequencing was carried out using PBMCs. All receptors come from a man between 18 and 29 years old in good health and CMV-seropositive.

This sequence joins TRBV2 and TRBJ2-7, with 12 positions matching TRBD1. The J segment lost 5 bases and the V segment lost 11 bases, leaving 4 bases of the junction unmatched. The germline gives CDR1 SNHLY, CDR2 FYNNEI. CDR3 size: 12 residues. The chain's CDR3 is CARGQGANEQYF. The CDR3 DNA reads TGTGCCCGGGGACAGGGGGCCAACGAGCAGTACTTC.

The rearrangement joins TRBV30 to TRBJ1-6; no clear D. This CDR3 has 14 amino acids. Germline V lookup: CDR1 GTSNPN, CDR2 SVGIG (reference sequence). Trimming pared 8 bases from V and 8 bases from J, leaving 19 bases between. CDR3 DNA: TGTGCCCGCACCCTCCCCGGCCGGGATTCACCCCTCCACTTT. Amino acids: CARTLPGRDSPLHF.

The chain joins TRBV19 to TRBJ1-2; D may be TRBD1 (5 bases). V was pared by 6 bases and J by 7 bases, with 12 bases between. The germline gives CDR1 LNHDA, CDR2 SQIVND (reference sequence). This CDR3 is built from 12 residues. This CDR3 is CASSTGGAGYTF. The CDR3, as DNA: TGTGCCAGTAGCACGGGAGGGGCTGGCTACACCTTC.

This clone was counted only a few times. The rearrangement joins TRBV29-1 to TRBJ1-4; maybe TRBD1 (5 bases). This CDR3 has 16 amino acids. V lost 2 bases to trimming and J lost 6 bases, with 19 bases between them. The germline V gene encodes CDR1 SQVTM and CDR2 ANQGSEA. The CDR3 loop is CSVEPLSGIGHEKLFF. CDR3 nucleotide sequence: TGCAGCGTTGAACCACTCTCAGGGATTGGACATGAAAAACTGTTTTTT.

The rearrangement joins TRBV19 to TRBJ2-2; 12 bases match TRBD2. CDR3 size: 16 residues. V lost 6 bases to trimming and J lost 1 base; unmatched junction nucleotides: 3. Germline-derived CDR1 and CDR2 are LNHDA and SQIVND (reference sequence). CDR3 sequence reads: CASSQGLAGNTGELFF. The CDR3 DNA is TGTGCCAGTAGCCAGGGACTAGCGGGGAACACCGGGGAGCTGTTTTTT.